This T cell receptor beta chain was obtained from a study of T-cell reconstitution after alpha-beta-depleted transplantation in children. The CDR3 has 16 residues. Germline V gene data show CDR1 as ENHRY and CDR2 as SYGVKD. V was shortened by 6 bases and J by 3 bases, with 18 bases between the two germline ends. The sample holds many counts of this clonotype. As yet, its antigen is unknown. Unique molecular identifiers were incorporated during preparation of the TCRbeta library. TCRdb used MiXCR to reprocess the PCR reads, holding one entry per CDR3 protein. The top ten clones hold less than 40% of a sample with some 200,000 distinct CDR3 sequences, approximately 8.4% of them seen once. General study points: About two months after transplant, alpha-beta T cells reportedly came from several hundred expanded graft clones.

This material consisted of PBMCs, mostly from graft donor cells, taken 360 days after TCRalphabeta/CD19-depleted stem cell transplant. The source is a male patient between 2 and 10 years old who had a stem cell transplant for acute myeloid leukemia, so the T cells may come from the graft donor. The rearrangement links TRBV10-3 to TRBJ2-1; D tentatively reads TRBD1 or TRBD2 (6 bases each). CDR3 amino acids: CAIRGTQGAGYNEQFF. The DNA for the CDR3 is TGTGCCATCAGGGGCACACAGGGAGCGGGCTACAATGAGCAGTTCTTC.